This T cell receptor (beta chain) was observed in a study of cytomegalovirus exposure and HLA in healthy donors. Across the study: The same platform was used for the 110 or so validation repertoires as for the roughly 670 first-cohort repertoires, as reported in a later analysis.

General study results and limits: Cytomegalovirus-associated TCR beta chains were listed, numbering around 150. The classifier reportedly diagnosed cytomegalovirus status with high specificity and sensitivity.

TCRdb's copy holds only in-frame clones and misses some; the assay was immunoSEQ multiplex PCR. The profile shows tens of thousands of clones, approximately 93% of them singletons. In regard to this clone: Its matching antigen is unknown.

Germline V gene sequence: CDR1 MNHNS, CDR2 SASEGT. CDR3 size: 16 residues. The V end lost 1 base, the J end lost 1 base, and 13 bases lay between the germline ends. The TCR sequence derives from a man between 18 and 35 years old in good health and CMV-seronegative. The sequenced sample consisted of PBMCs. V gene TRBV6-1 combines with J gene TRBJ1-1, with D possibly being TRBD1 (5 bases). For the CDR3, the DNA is TGTGCCAGCAGTGAAGTTTACCGGACACCGAACACTGAAGCTTTCTTT. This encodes CASSEVYRTPNTEAFF.